The 21 T cell receptor beta chains below come from one sample, sequenced in a study of cytomegalovirus exposure and HLA in healthy donors. The PCR contained 60 Vbeta and 13 Jbeta primers. Here immunoSEQ multiplex PCR was the method, and the copy in TCRdb shows in-frame clones only, minus some. Here the sample spans over 110,000 clones, roughly three quarters being singletons. The sequenced material came from PBMCs. The receptor source for this set is a female donor in good health and CMV-seronegative.

With regard to this clone: Other nucleotide sequences from this sample produce the same CDR3. V usage is TRBV7-2 and J usage is TRBJ2-5, with D possibly TRBD1 on 5 matching bases. CDR3 length: 12 residues. The V end was cut by 1 base, the J end by 5 bases, with 5 bases between. CDR1 is SGHTA, CDR2 FQGNSA, per germline. The CDR3 reads CASSLDRETQYF. The CDR3 DNA is TGTGCCAGCAGCTTAGACAGGGAGACCCAGTACTTC.

This clone appeared once. The chain is built from TRBV18 and TRBJ2-1; D perhaps matches TRBD2 (5 bases). Between the trimmed V and J ends, which lost 3 bases and 5 bases, there was a span of 14 bases. CDR3 length: 15 amino acids. Germline V gives CDR1 KGHSH, CDR2 LQKENI. CDR3 sequence reads: CASSPEAGPDNEQFF. The CDR3 DNA reads TGTGCCAGCTCACCGGAGGCAGGTCCAGACAATGAGCAGTTCTTC.

The chain recombines TRBV7-9 with TRBJ2-5; TRBD2 aligns across 8 bases. In germline, CDR1 is SEHNR, CDR2 FQNEAQ (reference sequence). This CDR3 has 14 amino acids. Trimming removed 5 bases from V and 2 bases from J; junction bases left unmatched: 4. The CDR3 region has the DNA TGTGCCAGCAGCCAGGGACTAGGGCAAGAGACCCAGTACTTC. Protein product: CASSQGLGQETQYF.

The count of this clone is one. The V call is TRBV5-8, the J call TRBJ2-7; D might be TRBD1 (5 bases). The CDR3 sequence is 13 residues long. Germline lookup yields CDR1 SGHTS and CDR2 YDEGEE. V was clipped by 0 bases and J by 6 bases, with 10 bases between them. The CDR3 loop is CASSLARAGEQYF. CDR3 bases: TGTGCCAGCAGCTTGGCCAGGGCAGGCGAGCAGTACTTC.

This chain uses TRBV9 with TRBJ2-7, with 8 positions matching TRBD2. The CDR3 totals 14 residues. V lost 4 bases, J lost 2 bases, and 5 bases stayed unmatched. Germline-derived CDR1 and CDR2 are SGDLS and YYNGEE. CDR3 residues: CASSTSGRAYEQYF. The CDR3 nucleotides read TGTGCCAGCAGCACAAGCGGGAGAGCCTACGAGCAGTACTTC.

The table lists this clone with a few counts. The J gene is TRBJ2-1, the V gene TRBV12-5; D ambiguous. V lost 2 bases and J lost 2, with 7 bases in between. From germline, CDR1 is LGHNT and CDR2 FRNRAP. CDR3 size: 14 residues. The CDR3 DNA follows: TGTGCTAGTGGTTTGCAGGAAGCCTACAATGAGCAGTTCTTC. This translates into CASGLQEAYNEQFF.

The chain carries TRBV27 and TRBJ2-1; no reliable D call. Per the germline V gene, CDR1 is MNHEY and CDR2 is SMNVEV (reference sequence). Trimming shortened V by 6 bases and J by 6 bases, and 18 bases separated the two germline ends. The CDR3 spans 15 residues. The CDR3 spells CASSIMPQNPNEQFF. CDR3 sequence (DNA): TGTGCCAGCAGCATCATGCCCCAGAATCCCAATGAGCAGTTCTTC.

V usage is TRBV7-3 and J usage is TRBJ2-1; 11 bases fit TRBD2. The J segment lost 0 bases and the V segment lost 1 base, leaving 11 bases of the junction unmatched. The length of the CDR3 is 20 residues. Germline CDR1 reads SGHTA; CDR2 reads FQGTGA. The CDR3: CASSLKSPSGGPSSYNEQFF. DNA for the CDR3: TGTGCCAGCAGCTTAAAGTCCCCTAGCGGGGGGCCTAGCTCCTACAATGAGCAGTTCTTC.

This sequence joins TRBV2 and TRBJ2-7; TRBD1 aligns across 9 bases. The CDR3 has 16 residues. The trim removed 2 bases at V and 4 bases at J, leaving 9 bases unmatched. Per the germline V gene, CDR1 is SNHLY and CDR2 is FYNNEI. CDR3: CASSETSGQGWYEQYF. In nucleotides, the CDR3 is TGTGCCAGCAGTGAAACGTCCGGACAGGGGTGGTACGAGCAGTACTTC.

Turning to this clone: One end of the junction does not line up with germline, which may come from a read error. The chain uses TRBV28 and TRBJ1-2; D remains unclear. Per the germline V gene, CDR1 is MDHEN and CDR2 is SYDVKM. There are 11 residues in the CDR3. The DNA for the CDR3 is TGTGCCAGCAGCGCGGACCGGGATACCGCCTTC. As protein: CASSADRDTAF.

This chain links TRBV28 with TRBJ2-7; 10 positions agree with TRBD1. Unmatched junction bases numbered 4, after V lost 3 bases and J lost 5 bases. The CDR3 is made up of 14 amino acids. The V gene's germline CDR1 is MDHEN and CDR2 SYDVKM. Here the CDR3 DNA reads TGTGCCAGCAGTTTTGACAGGGGGCTTAACGAGCAGTACTTC. Translating it yields CASSFDRGLNEQYF.

This chain uses TRBV18 with TRBJ1-4; D may be TRBD1 (6 bases). V lost 3 bases and J lost 7, with 15 bases in between. This CDR3 is 15 amino acids long. Germline lookup yields CDR1 KGHSH and CDR2 LQKENI. The CDR3 spells CASSPRGGLVEKLFF. Here the CDR3 DNA reads TGTGCCAGCTCACCGCGGGGGGGCCTGGTTGAAAAACTGTTTTTT.

V is TRBV10-3 and J is TRBJ1-1, with TRBD1 matching 7 bases. The CDR3 spans 13 residues. V shed 4 bases, J shed 5 bases, and the junction held 4 bases outside the gene matches. The germline CDR1 and CDR2 sequences are ENHRY and SYGVKD. The CDR3 DNA is TGTGCCATCAGTGTGGACAGGCTGACTGAAGCTTTCTTT. It encodes CAISVDRLTEAFF.

The chain is built from TRBV5-1 and TRBJ1-1; 8 nucleotides match TRBD1. Unmatched junction bases numbered 8, after V lost 5 bases and J lost 8 bases. The CDR3 runs to 13 residues. The germline CDR1 and CDR2 sequences are SGHRS and YFSETQ. The CDR3 protein is CASSPDRGREAFF. As DNA, the CDR3 is TGCGCCAGCAGTCCTGACAGGGGCCGGGAAGCTTTCTTT. The full variable domain, with the rest looked up from reference TRBV5-1 and TRBJ1-1, is KAGVTQTPRYLIKTRGQQVTLSCSPISGHRSVSWYQQTPGQGLQFLFEYFSETQRNKGNFPGRFSGRQFSNSRSEMNVSTLELGDSALYLCASSPDRGREAFFGQGTRLTVV.

Written as DNA, the CDR3 is TGTGCCAGTAGTATCGGCAGGGGGGAAGAGACCCAGTACTTC. Translating gives CASSIGRGEETQYF. V usage is TRBV19 and J usage is TRBJ2-5; D may be TRBD1 (7 bases). The CDR3 has 14 residues. V lost 3 bases and J 3 bases, leaving 11 bases between the germline ends. Germline V gives CDR1 LNHDA, CDR2 SQIVND (reference sequence).

The gene calls are TRBV7-8 and TRBJ1-2; D unresolved. Germline CDR1 reads SGHVS; CDR2 reads FQNEAQ. CDR3 length equals 14 residues. Trimming cost V 5 bases and J 0 bases, with 10 bases left between them. The CDR3 loop reads CASSEAETNYGYTF. CDR3 nucleotides: TGTGCCAGCAGCGAGGCAGAAACTAACTATGGCTACACCTTC.

As DNA, the CDR3 is TGTGCCAGCAGCTTGGGGACTAGCGACTCTGGGGCCAACGTCCTGACTTTC. This sequence encodes CASSLGTSDSGANVLTF. The V call is TRBV5-4, the J call TRBJ2-6; the match to TRBD2 covers 9 bases. The V segment lost 0 bases and the J segment 0 bases; nucleotides outside the gene matches: 1. Germline lookup yields CDR1 SGHNT and CDR2 YYREEE (reference sequence). The CDR3 has 17 residues.

This clone has a single count. The junction and the germline gene differ at one end; a read error may be behind it. The V gene is TRBV7-9, the J gene TRBJ2-3; 14 bases line up with TRBD2. Germline V CDR1 and CDR2: SEHNR, FQNEAQ (reference sequence). The CDR3 is made up of 16 amino acids. CDR3 DNA sequence: TGTTCCAGCAGCTTCGGACTAGCGGGAGGAATAGATACGCAGTATTTT. Protein product: CSSSFGLAGGIDTQYF.

J is TRBJ2-7 and V is TRBV11-3, with a tentative D call TRBD1 (6 bases). Between the trimmed V and J ends, which lost 3 bases and 4 bases, there was a span of 13 bases. The germline V gene encodes CDR1 SGHNT and CDR2 YENEEA. The CDR3 contains 14 residues. The CDR3 loop reads CASSFPGTTYEQYF. The CDR3 region has the DNA TGTGCCAGCAGCTTCCCCGGGACAACTTACGAGCAGTACTTC.

The CDR3 sequence is CASSVGGREGVAKNIQYF. As DNA, the CDR3 is TGTGCCAGCAGCGTAGGGGGTCGAGAGGGGGTAGCCAAAAACATTCAGTACTTC. The gene calls are TRBV9 and TRBJ2-4; a weak D match, TRBD1 (6 bases). The germline V gene has CDR1 SGDLS and CDR2 YYNGEE. The germline V and J ends were trimmed by 0 bases and 0 bases, with 16 bases remaining between them. This CDR3 has 18 amino acids.

The chain uses TRBV6-6 and TRBJ1-6; the D is unclear. CDR3 length: 13 residues. CDR1 and CDR2 from the germline V gene are MNHNY and SVGAGI (reference sequence). V lost 6 bases and J lost 10, with 13 bases in between. The CDR3 here is CASRPPQLSPLHF. The CDR3 DNA follows: TGTGCCAGCAGACCCCCGCAACTCTCACCCCTCCACTTT.